Presented here are 12 T cell receptor beta chains from one specimen sequenced in a study of monozygotic twins with inflammatory bowel disease. TCRdb reprocessed the 5' RACE reads and keeps a single row for each CDR3 protein, giving no DNA. There are around 380,000 distinct CDR3 sequences in the sample, with 2% to 2.5% held by the top ten. The specimen sequenced was blood. These receptors came from a human donor with ulcerative colitis or Crohn's disease, or a healthy co-twin of an affected twin (not recorded which).

V is TRBV7-2 and J is TRBJ1-2; TCRdb calls TRBD1, which cannot be checked without DNA. Germline CDR1 is SGHTA and CDR2 is FQGNSA. The CDR3 runs to 12 residues. This CDR3 reads CASSHQGSGYTF.

The chain links TRBV5-1 to TRBJ2-7; TCRdb indicates TRBD2, and absent DNA this call remains unverified. Germline loops: CDR1 SGHRS, CDR2 YFSETQ. The CDR3 spans 19 residues. CDR3 region: CASSLPVVTGSRVVYEQYF.

The chain recombines TRBV4-1 with TRBJ2-4; TCRdb proposes TRBD2, but this gene call is untestable without DNA. Germline V gene sequence: CDR1 MGHRA, CDR2 YSYEKL. This CDR3 has 18 amino acids. CDR3 protein: CASSQEGDLEVAKNIQYF.

The V and J genes are TRBV12-3 or TRBV12-4 and TRBJ1-4; TCRdb reports TRBD1, a call that lacks DNA to check it against. The CDR3 covers 16 residues. The CDR3 sequence: CASSKAGGLLIEKLFF.

This sequence joins TRBV3-1 and TRBJ2-2; with no DNA, the TCRdb D assignment of TRBD1 cannot be verified. CDR3 size: 16 residues. Germline CDR1 is LGHDT and CDR2 is YNNKEL (reference sequence). CDR3 loop: CASSPLRTGGTGELFF.

This sequence joins TRBV20-1 and TRBJ2-3. The CDR3 contains 12 residues. Germline CDR1 and CDR2: DFQATT and SNEGSKA (reference sequence). CDR3 residues: CSASIGTDTQYF.

The chain carries TRBV12-3 or TRBV12-4 and TRBJ2-5; TCRdb picks TRBD2, but there is no DNA to check that call. The CDR3 totals 18 residues. CDR3 region: CASSSSFSGGPLGETQYF.

V usage is TRBV5-1 and J usage is TRBJ2-7; TCRdb selects TRBD1, and the lack of DNA leaves this call unchecked. This CDR3 is 14 amino acids long. Germline values: CDR1 SGHRS, CDR2 YFSETQ. The CDR3 sequence is CASSFRGRNYEQYF.

The chain joins TRBV20-1 to TRBJ1-6; TCRdb calls TRBD1, which cannot be checked without DNA. This CDR3 comprises 14 residues. Germline loops: CDR1 DFQATT, CDR2 SNEGSKA (reference sequence). The CDR3 protein is CSATIQGPNSPLHF.

CDR3: CASSFTSGRGITDTQYF. The chain uses TRBV5-5 and TRBJ2-3; there is no DNA to check the TCRdb D call of TRBD2. Germline CDR1 and CDR2: SGHKS and YYEKEE (reference sequence). This CDR3 spans 17 amino acids.

The rearrangement uses TRBV3-1 and TRBJ1-6. Germline V gives CDR1 LGHDT, CDR2 YNNKEL (reference sequence). This CDR3 is built from 15 residues. The CDR3 spells CASSRLDGSNSPLHF.

The genes are TRBV20-1 and TRBJ2-2; the TCRdb D gene call, TRBD2, has no DNA to confirm it. This CDR3 comprises 15 residues. CDR1 is DFQATT and CDR2 is SNEGSKA in the germline V gene (reference sequence). CDR3 residues: CSARDMYKGGGELFF.